Listed below are T cell receptor beta chains from one sample, sequenced in a study of T cell responses to AZD1222 COVID-19 vaccine. Method: immunoSEQ multiplex PCR; TCRdb's copy keeps in-frame clones and lacks some. The data hold 77,000 or so clones, with about 91% observed a single time. The sequences come from peripheral blood, collected on day 0 of MenACWY control vaccination. The receptors originated from an adult in good health. Each CDR3 is given with its conserved first and last residue. The D gene is left open where the match is weak. Only some rows state a clone size, as once, few, many or a class for expanded clones.

j_call: TRBJ1-6
d_call: TRBD1
v_call: TRBV5-1
clone_size: once
cdr3_nt: TGCGCCAGCAGCTTGGAGATGACAGGGTTTGGATCACCCCTCCACTTT
cdr3_aa: CASSLEMTGFGSPLHF

j_call: TRBJ2-5
d_call: -
v_call: TRBV7-2
clone_size: -
cdr3_nt: TGTGCCAGCAGCTTAGTGCTGGAGACCCAGTACTTC
cdr3_aa: CASSLVLETQYF

j_call: TRBJ2-3
d_call: TRBD2
v_call: TRBV5-1
clone_size: -
cdr3_nt: TGCGCCAGCAGCTTGGAGGGGCTAGCGGGAACAGATACGCAGTATTTT
cdr3_aa: CASSLEGLAGTDTQYF

j_call: TRBJ1-4
d_call: -
v_call: TRBV18
clone_size: -
cdr3_nt: TGTGCCAGCTCACCAGTCCGACCAACTAATGAAAAACTGTTTTTT
cdr3_aa: CASSPVRPTNEKLFF

j_call: TRBJ1-2
d_call: TRBD1
v_call: TRBV7-6
clone_size: -
cdr3_nt: TGTGCCAGCAGCACACATAACAGGGGATCGGGCGGCTACACCTTC
cdr3_aa: CASSTHNRGSGGYTF

j_call: TRBJ1-1
d_call: -
v_call: TRBV4-3
clone_size: once
cdr3_nt: TGCGCCAGCAGCCAAGATCCAGGTGGCAACACTGAAGCTTTCTTT
cdr3_aa: CASSQDPGGNTEAFF

j_call: TRBJ1-3
d_call: TRBD1
v_call: TRBV9
clone_size: -
cdr3_nt: TGTGCCAGCAGCGTATTCGACAGGGGGCTAGCTGGAAACACCATATATTTT
cdr3_aa: CASSVFDRGLAGNTIYF

j_call: TRBJ2-4
d_call: -
v_call: TRBV3-1/TRBV3-2
clone_size: once
cdr3_nt: TGTGCCAGCAGCCAAGAGTCCAGGGAGGTTGACATTCAGTACTTC
cdr3_aa: CASSQESREVDIQYF

j_call: TRBJ2-7
d_call: -
v_call: TRBV7-3
clone_size: -
cdr3_nt: TGTGCCAGCAGCCCCTCCGTGGGCGAGCAGTACTTC
cdr3_aa: CASSPSVGEQYF

j_call: TRBJ2-5
d_call: -
v_call: TRBV24-1
clone_size: -
cdr3_nt: TGTGCCACCAGTCCCCGCACTAGTTTGGAGACCCAGTACTTC
cdr3_aa: CATSPRTSLETQYF

j_call: TRBJ2-7
d_call: -
v_call: TRBV2
clone_size: -
cdr3_nt: TGTGCCAGCAGTGAAGCCTTTTTAAGCGAGCAGTACTTC
cdr3_aa: CASSEAFLSEQYF

j_call: TRBJ1-6
d_call: -
v_call: TRBV28
clone_size: -
cdr3_nt: TGTGCCAGCAGTTTGTTCCACTCGGGGGGGAGCTCCTATAATTCACCCCTCCACTTT
cdr3_aa: CASSLFHSGGSSYNSPLHF

j_call: TRBJ1-1
d_call: -
v_call: TRBV6-5
clone_size: -
cdr3_nt: TGTGCCGGTTGGGTCGGGGTCCAGAACACTGAAGCTTTCTTT
cdr3_aa: CAGWVGVQNTEAFF

j_call: TRBJ1-1
d_call: -
v_call: TRBV11-1
clone_size: once
cdr3_nt: TGTGCCAGCAGGTCGAGAGGAGGCATTCTCACTGAAGCTTTCTTT
cdr3_aa: CASRSRGGILTEAFF

j_call: TRBJ2-3
d_call: TRBD2
v_call: TRBV5-5
clone_size: once
cdr3_nt: TGTGCCAGCAGCTTGGGTAGCGGGGCGGGAGATACGCAGTATTTT
cdr3_aa: CASSLGSGAGDTQYF

j_call: TRBJ2-1
d_call: TRBD2
v_call: TRBV7-8
clone_size: -
cdr3_nt: TGTGCCAGCAGCCCGGGACTACTTTCCTACAATGAGCAGTTCTTC
cdr3_aa: CASSPGLLSYNEQFF

j_call: TRBJ1-2
d_call: -
v_call: TRBV5-1
clone_size: -
cdr3_nt: TGCGCCAGCAGCCTTCAGGGTAACAATGGCTACACCTTC
cdr3_aa: CASSLQGNNGYTF

j_call: TRBJ2-1
d_call: -
v_call: TRBV12-3/TRBV12-4
clone_size: -
cdr3_nt: TGTGCCAGCAGTCCACTGCCGGGGGAGCAGTTCTTC
cdr3_aa: CASSPLPGEQFF